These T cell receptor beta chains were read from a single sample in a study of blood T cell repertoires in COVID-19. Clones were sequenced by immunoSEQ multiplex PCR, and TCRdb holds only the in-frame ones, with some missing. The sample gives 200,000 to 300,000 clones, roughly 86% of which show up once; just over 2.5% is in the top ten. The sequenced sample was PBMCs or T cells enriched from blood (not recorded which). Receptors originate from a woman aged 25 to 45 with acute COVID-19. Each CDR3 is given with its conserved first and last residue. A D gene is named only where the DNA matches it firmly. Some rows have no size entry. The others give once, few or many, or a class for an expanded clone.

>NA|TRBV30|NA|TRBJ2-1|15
CAWSRSRNSYNEQFF
TGTGCCTGGAGTCGCTCGAGGAACTCCTACAATGAGCAGTTCTTC
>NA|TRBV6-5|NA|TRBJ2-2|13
CASSVQGTGELFF
TGTGCCAGCAGCGTACAGGGAACCGGGGAGCTGTTTTTT
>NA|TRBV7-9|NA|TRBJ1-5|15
CASSLEGQGNQPQHF
TGTGCCAGCAGCTTAGAGGGCCAGGGAAATCAGCCCCAGCATTTT
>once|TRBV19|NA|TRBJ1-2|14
CASSRRTADYGYTF
TGTGCCAGTAGTAGACGAACAGCGGACTATGGCTACACCTTC
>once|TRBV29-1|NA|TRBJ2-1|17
CSVEDFDGSNYYNEQFF
TGCAGCGTTGAAGACTTTGACGGGAGCAATTACTACAATGAGCAGTTCTTC
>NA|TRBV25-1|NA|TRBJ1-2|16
CASSSPGTTGGYGYTF
TGTGCCAGCAGTTCCCCCGGGACAACGGGAGGCTACGGCTACACCTTC
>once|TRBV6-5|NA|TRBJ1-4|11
CASTSGEKLFF
TGTGCCAGCACTTCAGGAGAAAAACTGTTTTTT
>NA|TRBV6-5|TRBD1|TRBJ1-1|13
CASSRPGTGTAFF
TGTGCCAGCAGCCGTCCCGGGACAGGAACGGCTTTCTTT
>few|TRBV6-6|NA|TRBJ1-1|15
CASSGFRGTGTEAFF
TGTGCCAGCAGTGGATTTAGGGGAACTGGCACTGAAGCTTTCTTT
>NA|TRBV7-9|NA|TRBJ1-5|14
CASSLDGWEQPQHF
TGTGCCAGCAGCTTAGATGGGTGGGAGCAGCCCCAGCATTTT
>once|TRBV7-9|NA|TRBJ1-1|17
CASSPRPGEVGNTEAFF
TGTGCCAGCAGCCCGCGCCCCGGGGAGGTGGGGAACACTGAAGCTTTCTTT
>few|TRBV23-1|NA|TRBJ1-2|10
CASRFDGYTF
TGCGCTAGCAGGTTCGATGGCTACACCTTC
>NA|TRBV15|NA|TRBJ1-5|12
CATSWANQPQHF
TGTGCCACCAGCTGGGCGAATCAGCCCCAGCATTTT
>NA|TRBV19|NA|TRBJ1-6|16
CASSFAGALYNSPLHF
TGTGCCAGTAGTTTCGCAGGCGCATTATATAATTCACCCCTCCACTTT
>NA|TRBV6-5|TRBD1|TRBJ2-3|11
CATNRGDTQYF
TGTGCCACCAACAGGGGGGATACGCAGTATTTT
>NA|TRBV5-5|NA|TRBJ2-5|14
CASSLRPEQETQYF
TGTGCCAGCAGCCTGAGGCCAGAACAAGAGACCCAGTACTTC
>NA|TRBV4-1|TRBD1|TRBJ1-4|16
CASSQSWDRGREKLFF
TGCGCCAGCAGCCAAAGCTGGGACAGGGGTCGTGAAAAACTGTTTTTT
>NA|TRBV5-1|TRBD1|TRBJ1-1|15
CASSLDWTGQTEAFF
TGCGCCAGCAGCTTGGATTGGACAGGGCAAACTGAAGCTTTCTTT
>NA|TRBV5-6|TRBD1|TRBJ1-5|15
CASSVLDRGDQPQHF
TGTGCCAGCAGCGTCCTGGACAGGGGTGATCAGCCCCAGCATTTT
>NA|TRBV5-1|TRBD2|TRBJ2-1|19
CASSSTSGVLDNSYNEQFF
TGCGCCAGCAGCTCGACTAGCGGAGTGCTAGATAACTCCTACAATGAGCAGTTCTTC
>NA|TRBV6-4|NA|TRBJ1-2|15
CASSDSHGVGYGYTF
TGTGCCAGCAGTGACTCCCACGGGGTCGGCTATGGCTACACCTTC
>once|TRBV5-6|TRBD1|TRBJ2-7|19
CASSPNSGETGGLVYEQYF
TGTGCCAGCAGTCCTAACAGCGGCGAGACAGGGGGATTGGTGTACGAGCAGTACTTC
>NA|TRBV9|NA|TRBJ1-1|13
CASSVGGEAEAFF
TGTGCCAGCAGCGTAGGGGGGGAGGCTGAAGCTTTCTTT
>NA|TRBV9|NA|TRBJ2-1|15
CASSVDQGTYNEQFF
TGTGCCAGCAGCGTAGATCAGGGAACCTACAATGAGCAGTTCTTC
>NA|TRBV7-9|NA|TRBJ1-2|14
CASSLRGGRYGYTF
TGTGCCAGCAGCCTCCGGGGAGGAAGGTATGGCTACACCTTC
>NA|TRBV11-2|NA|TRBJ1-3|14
CASSLGTRGNTIYF
TGTGCCAGCAGCTTAGGGACACGAGGAAACACCATATATTTT
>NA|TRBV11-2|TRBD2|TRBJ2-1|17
CASSYPHSGGPYNEQFF
TGTGCCAGCAGCTACCCACATAGCGGGGGACCCTACAATGAGCAGTTCTTC
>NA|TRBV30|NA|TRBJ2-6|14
CAWSGGSGANVLTF
TGTGCCTGGAGCGGGGGCTCTGGGGCCAACGTCCTGACTTTC
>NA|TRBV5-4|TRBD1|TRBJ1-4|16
CASSSETGTDNEKLFF
TGTGCCAGCAGCTCGGAGACCGGGACAGATAATGAAAAACTGTTTTTT
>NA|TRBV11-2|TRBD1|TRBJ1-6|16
CASSPRLGQVNSPLHF
TGTGCCAGCAGCCCGCGGCTGGGACAGGTGAATTCACCCCTCCACTTT
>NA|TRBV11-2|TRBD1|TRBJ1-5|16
CASSLGQANSNQPQHF
TGTGCCAGCAGCCTCGGACAGGCGAATAGCAATCAGCCCCAGCATTTT
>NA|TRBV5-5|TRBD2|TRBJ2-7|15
CASSFTGGASYEQYF
TGTGCCAGCAGCTTCACCGGGGGGGCCAGCTACGAGCAGTACTTC
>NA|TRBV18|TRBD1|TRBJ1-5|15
CASSPDRGPNGPQHF
TGTGCCAGCTCACCGGACAGGGGGCCCAACGGCCCCCAGCATTTT
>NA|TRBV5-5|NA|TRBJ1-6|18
CASSLAGRFDSYNSPLHF
TGTGCCAGCAGCTTGGCCGGCAGGTTTGACTCCTATAATTCACCCCTCCACTTT
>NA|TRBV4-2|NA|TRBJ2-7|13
CASSHDSSYEQYF
TGTGCCAGCAGCCACGACAGTTCCTACGAGCAGTACTTC
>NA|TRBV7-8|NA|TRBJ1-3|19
CASSTTRNRDGPLRNTIYF
TGTGCCAGCAGCACCACAAGGAACAGGGACGGGCCTCTTAGAAACACCATATATTTT
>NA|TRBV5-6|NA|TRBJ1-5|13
CASSFGSNQPQHF
TGTGCCAGCAGCTTCGGGAGCAATCAGCCCCAGCATTTT
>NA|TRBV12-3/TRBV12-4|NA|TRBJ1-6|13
CASNSEPVSPLHF
TGTGCCAGCAATTCAGAACCAGTTTCACCCCTCCACTTT
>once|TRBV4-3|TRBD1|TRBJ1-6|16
CASSQGRGTSNSPLHF
TGCGCCAGCAGCCAAGGCAGGGGGACATCTAATTCACCCCTCCACTTT
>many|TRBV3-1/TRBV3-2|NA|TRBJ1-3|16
CASSQSLGELENTIYF
TGTGCCAGCAGCCAAAGTCTGGGAGAGCTGGAAAACACCATATATTTT
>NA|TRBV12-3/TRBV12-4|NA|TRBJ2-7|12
CASTKTFYEQYF
TGTGCCAGCACCAAAACTTTCTACGAGCAGTACTTC
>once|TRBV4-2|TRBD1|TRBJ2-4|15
CASSQDPGGSDIQYF
TGTGCCAGCAGCCAAGATCCAGGGGGTAGTGACATTCAGTACTTC
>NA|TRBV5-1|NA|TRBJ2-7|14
CASSLSGQAYEQYF
TGCGCCAGCAGCTTGTCAGGGCAGGCCTACGAGCAGTACTTC
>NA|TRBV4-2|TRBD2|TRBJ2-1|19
CASRSIVASGGTSYNEQFF
TGTGCCAGCAGGTCTATTGTTGCTAGCGGGGGGACCTCCTACAATGAGCAGTTCTTC
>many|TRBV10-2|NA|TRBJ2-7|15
CASSVPETGSYEQYF
TGCGCCAGCAGTGTCCCCGAGACTGGCTCCTACGAGCAGTACTTC
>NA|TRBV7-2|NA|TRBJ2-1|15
CASSLAGNSYNEQFF
TGTGCCAGCAGCTTAGCCGGGAACTCCTACAATGAGCAGTTCTTC
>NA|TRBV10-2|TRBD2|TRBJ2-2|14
CASSPTSGAGELFF
TGCGCCAGCAGTCCTACTAGCGGGGCCGGGGAGCTGTTTTTT
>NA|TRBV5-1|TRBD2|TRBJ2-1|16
CASSLGLAGGLDEQFF
TGCGCCAGCAGCTTGGGACTAGCGGGGGGCCTGGATGAGCAGTTCTTC
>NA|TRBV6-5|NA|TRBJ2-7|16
CASSYSNRVPSYEQYF
TGTGCCAGCAGTTACTCGAACAGGGTACCCTCCTACGAGCAGTACTTC
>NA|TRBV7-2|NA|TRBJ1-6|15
CASSFGEAVNSPLHF
TGTGCCAGCAGCTTCGGCGAGGCAGTTAATTCACCCCTCCACTTT
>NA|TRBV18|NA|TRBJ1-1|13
CASSPIQSTEAFF
TGTGCCAGCTCACCAATACAGAGCACTGAAGCTTTCTTT
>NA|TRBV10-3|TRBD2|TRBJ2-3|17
CAISARTSGELTDTQYF
TGTGCCATCAGTGCGCGGACTAGCGGGGAACTCACAGATACGCAGTATTTT
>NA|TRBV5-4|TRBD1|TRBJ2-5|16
CASSPSLTGPQETQYF
TGTGCCAGCAGCCCCTCCCTGACAGGGCCGCAAGAGACCCAGTACTTC